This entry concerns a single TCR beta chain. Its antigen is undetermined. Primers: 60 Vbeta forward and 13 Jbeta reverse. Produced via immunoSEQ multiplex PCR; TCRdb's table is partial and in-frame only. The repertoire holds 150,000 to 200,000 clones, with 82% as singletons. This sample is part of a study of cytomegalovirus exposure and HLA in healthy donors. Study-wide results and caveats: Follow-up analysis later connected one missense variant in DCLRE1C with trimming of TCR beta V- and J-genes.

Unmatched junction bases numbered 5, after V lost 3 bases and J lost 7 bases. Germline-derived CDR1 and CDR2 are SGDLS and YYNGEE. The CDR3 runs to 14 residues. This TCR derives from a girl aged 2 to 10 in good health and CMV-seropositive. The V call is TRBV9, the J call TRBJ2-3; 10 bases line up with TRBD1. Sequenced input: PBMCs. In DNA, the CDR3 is TGTGCCAGCAGCGGGAGGACAGGGGGAAATACGCAGTATTTT. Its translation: CASSGRTGGNTQYF.